The clone carrying this T cell receptor (beta chain) has a single count. What it recognizes is unknown. These data are taken from a study of OX40 agonist ivuxolimab in advanced cancers. Study results and caveats: Clonal expansion was seen in CD4+ and CD8+ blood T cells by week 6 at 0.1 to 3.0 mg/kg. Partial responders at 0.1-3.0 mg/kg showed near-lowest clonal expansion.

The sampling schedule covered blood at baseline, cycle 4 day 1, and cycle 7 day 1. Some clones are missing from TCRdb's copy, which holds only in-frame ones; the method was immunoSEQ multiplex PCR. The table shows about 79,000 clones, with 70% to 90% occurring only once. This specimen consisted of CD4+ or CD8+ T cells sorted from blood, obtained in a trial of the OX40 agonist ivuxolimab. The source of this sequence is an adult with an advanced solid tumor such as melanoma, head and neck, liver or kidney cancer.

The chain's CDR3 is CASSRTGIATEAFF. CDR3 nucleotide sequence: TGTGCCAGCAGTCGAACAGGGATAGCCACTGAAGCTTTCTTT. The chain carries TRBV6-5 and TRBJ1-1, with a tentative D call TRBD1 (6 bases). CDR1 is MNHEY and CDR2 is SVGAGI in the germline V gene. Trimming pared 5 bases from V and 4 bases from J, leaving 14 bases between. The CDR3 has 14 residues.